This entry lists 16 T cell receptor beta chains sequenced from one sample in a study of control samples from healthy donors and cancer patients. Profiled with immunoSEQ multiplex PCR; TCRdb holds only in-frame clones, not every one. The sample includes more than 70,000 clones, roughly 92% of them seen just once. The sample was blood. Receptor source: a woman aged 25 to 39 in good health.

The chain couples TRBV5-4 to TRBJ2-3; the match to TRBD2 covers 13 bases. Germline V lookup: CDR1 SGHNT, CDR2 YYREEE (reference sequence). V lost 4 bases to trimming and J lost 6 bases; unmatched junction nucleotides: 5. The CDR3 contains 15 residues. As DNA, the CDR3 is TGTGCCAGCAGCCCCACTAGCGGGAGGGCGGATACGCAGTATTTT. Translating gives CASSPTSGRADTQYF.

The rearrangement links TRBV6-5 to TRBJ1-3, with D maybe TRBD1 (6 bases). Trimming shortened V by 7 bases and J by 0 bases, and 10 bases separated the two germline ends. Per the germline V gene, CDR1 is MNHEY and CDR2 is SVGAGI. This CDR3 is built from 14 residues. The CDR3 is CASTGVNSGNTIYF. CDR3 DNA: TGTGCCAGCACAGGGGTTAACTCTGGAAACACCATATATTTT.

This chain links TRBV11-3 with TRBJ2-1; 10 bases are a match to TRBD1. Germline CDR1 is SGHNT and CDR2 is YENEEA. Trimming at V came to 1 base and at J to 15 bases, leaving 3 bases not matched to a gene. The CDR3 sequence is 12 residues long. The CDR3 nucleotides are TGTGCCAGCAGCTTAGGGGGACAGGGGCCGTTCTTC. Encoded protein: CASSLGGQGPFF.

J is TRBJ1-3 and V is TRBV5-1; tentatively, D is TRBD1 (6 bases). The CDR3 is 17 residues long. Germline V gene lookup returns CDR1 SGHRS and CDR2 YFSETQ. Trimming cost V 1 base and J 0 bases, with 14 bases left between them. CDR3 residues: CASSLNLAQGSGNTIYF. The CDR3 coding sequence is TGCGCCAGCAGCTTGAACTTAGCACAGGGCTCTGGAAACACCATATATTTT.

The chain employs TRBV19 and TRBJ1-1; D gene uncertain. There are 16 residues in the CDR3. Germline lookup yields CDR1 LNHDA and CDR2 SQIVND (reference sequence). The V and J ends lost 7 bases and 0 bases respectively, with 18 bases between them. This CDR3 is CASTTGRPTMNTEAFF. In nucleotides, the CDR3 is TGTGCCAGTACCACTGGGCGACCAACAATGAACACTGAAGCTTTCTTT.

V is TRBV12-3 or TRBV12-4 and J is TRBJ2-1; possible D gene TRBD2, 5 bases. This CDR3 has 12 amino acids. V shed 3 bases and J shed 15 bases, with 15 bases lying between them. CDR3 in DNA: TGTGCCAGCAGTTTGGCGGCAGGAGGACGGTTCTTC. It yields the protein CASSLAAGGRFF.

The chain employs TRBV27 and TRBJ1-1; D is ambiguous. V lost 6 bases, J lost 0 bases, and 5 bases lay in between. Germline CDR1 MNHEY, CDR2 SMNVEV (reference sequence). CDR3 size: 12 residues. CDR3 in DNA: TGTGCCAGCAGGTCCGTGAACACTGAAGCTTTCTTT. Translating it yields CASRSVNTEAFF.

The CDR3 reads CASRLAGGYNEQFF. CDR3 in DNA: TGTGCCAGCAGACTAGCGGGAGGGTACAATGAGCAGTTCTTC. This chain connects TRBV7-4 to TRBJ2-1; TRBD2 matches at 13 bases. Trimming removed 6 bases from V and 4 bases from J; junction bases left unmatched: 0. Germline-derived CDR1 and CDR2 are SGHVT and SQSDAQ. The CDR3 is made up of 14 amino acids.

A note on this clone: Other DNA sequences in the sample encode the same CDR3. V is TRBV19 and J is TRBJ1-1, with D maybe TRBD1 (6 bases). The V end lost 7 bases, the J end lost 0 bases, and 15 bases lay between the germline ends. The CDR3 extends over 15 amino acids. Germline lookup yields CDR1 LNHDA and CDR2 SQIVND (reference sequence). CDR3 protein: CASKGGQGLNTEAFF. The CDR3 bases are TGTGCCAGTAAGGGGGGTCAGGGGTTGAACACTGAAGCTTTCTTT.

The gene calls are TRBV7-2 and TRBJ2-2, with D maybe TRBD1 (6 bases). The ends were cut back, 1 base at V and 5 bases at J, with 17 bases in the middle. The CDR3 sequence is 17 residues long. The germline gives CDR1 SGHTA, CDR2 FQGNSA. The CDR3 nucleotides are TGTGCCAGCAGCTTAGTTCCCGGCAGGGGACGAACCGGGGAGCTGTTTTTT. Its protein product is CASSLVPGRGRTGELFF.

The CDR3 protein is CASRWDGTYTGELFF. The CDR3 coding sequence is TGTGCCAGCAGATGGGATGGGACTTACACCGGGGAGCTGTTTTTT. The chain links TRBV2 to TRBJ2-2, with D maybe TRBD2 (6 bases). Germline CDR1 is SNHLY and CDR2 is FYNNEI. V lost 6 bases to trimming and J lost 3 bases, with 14 bases between them. The CDR3 has 15 residues.

The chain joins TRBV3-1 (or the pseudogene TRBV3-2) to TRBJ2-6; no reliable D call. Between the trimmed V and J ends, which lost 4 bases and 0 bases, there was a span of 13 bases. CDR3 length: 17 residues. The germline V gene has CDR1 LGHDT and CDR2 YNNKEL (reference sequence). The CDR3 coding sequence is TGTGCCAGCAGCCCTACCGGGCTACACTCTGGGGCCAACGTCCTGACTTTC. It encodes CASSPTGLHSGANVLTF.

The chain has TRBV7-9 and TRBJ1-3, with 7 bases fitting TRBD1. CDR1 and CDR2 (germline): SEHNR, FQNEAQ (reference sequence). The CDR3 has 16 residues. J lost 1 base, V lost 0 bases, and 3 bases had no gene match. CDR3 loop: CASSLATGASGNTIYF. CDR3 in DNA: TGTGCCAGCAGCTTAGCAACAGGGGCGTCTGGAAACACCATATATTTT. The complete variable domain, with remaining parts taken from reference TRBV7-9 and TRBJ1-3, reads DTGVSQNPRHKITKRGQNVTFRCDPISEHNRLYWYRQTLGQGPEFLTYFQNEAQLEKSRLLSDRFSAERPKGSFSTLEIQRTEQGDSAMYLCASSLATGASGNTIYFGEGSWLTVV.

Comment on this clone: The same CDR3 arises from other DNA sequences in this sample as well. The CDR3 nucleotides read TGTGCCAGCTCACCTGGACAGGGGACCACTGAAGCTTTCTTT. It encodes CASSPGQGTTEAFF. The rearrangement joins TRBV18 to TRBJ1-1, with 9 bases lining up with TRBD1. With 3 bases clipped from V and 4 bases from J, the junction kept 3 bases outside the gene matches. CDR3 length: 14 residues. Per the germline V gene, CDR1 is KGHSH and CDR2 is LQKENI.

The chain uses TRBV7-8 and TRBJ1-5; D possibly corresponds to TRBD1 (6 bases). Germline V gene data show CDR1 as SGHVS and CDR2 as FQNEAQ. The CDR3 loop spans 16 amino acids. Trimming pared 2 bases from V and 1 base from J, leaving 12 bases between. CDR3 region: CASSLHRVGSNQPQHF. CDR3 DNA sequence: TGTGCCAGCAGCTTACACAGGGTTGGGAGCAATCAGCCCCAGCATTTT.

The rearrangement links TRBV29-1 to TRBJ2-3; D ambiguous. The ends were cut back, 0 bases at V and 4 bases at J, with 5 bases in the middle. The germline gives CDR1 SQVTM, CDR2 ANQGSEA. This CDR3 has 12 residues. The CDR3 region is CSVEDGSDTQYF. The CDR3 region has the DNA TGCAGCGTTGAAGATGGGTCAGATACGCAGTATTTT.